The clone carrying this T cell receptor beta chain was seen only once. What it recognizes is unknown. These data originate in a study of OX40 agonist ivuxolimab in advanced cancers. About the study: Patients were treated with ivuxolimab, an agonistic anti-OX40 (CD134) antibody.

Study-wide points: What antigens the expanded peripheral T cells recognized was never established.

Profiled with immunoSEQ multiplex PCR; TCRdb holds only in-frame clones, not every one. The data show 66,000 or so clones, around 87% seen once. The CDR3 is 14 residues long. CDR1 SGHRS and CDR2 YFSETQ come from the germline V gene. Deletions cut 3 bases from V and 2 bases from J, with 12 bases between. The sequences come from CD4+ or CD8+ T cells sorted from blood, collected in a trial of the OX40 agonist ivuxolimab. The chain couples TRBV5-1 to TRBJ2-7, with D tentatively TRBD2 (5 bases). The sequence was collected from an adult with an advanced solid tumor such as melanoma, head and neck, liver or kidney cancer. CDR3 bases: TGCGCCAGCAGCTCCCCCACGAGGGCCTACGAGCAGTACTTC. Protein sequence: CASSSPTRAYEQYF.